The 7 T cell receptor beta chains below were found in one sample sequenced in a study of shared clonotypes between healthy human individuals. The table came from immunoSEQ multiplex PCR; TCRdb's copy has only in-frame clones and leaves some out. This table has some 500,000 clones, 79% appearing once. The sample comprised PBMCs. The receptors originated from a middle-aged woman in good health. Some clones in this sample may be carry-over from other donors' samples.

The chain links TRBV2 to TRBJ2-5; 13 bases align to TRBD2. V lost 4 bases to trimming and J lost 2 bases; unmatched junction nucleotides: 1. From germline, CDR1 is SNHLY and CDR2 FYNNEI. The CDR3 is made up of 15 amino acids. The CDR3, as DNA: TGTGCCAGCAGTGTACTAGCGGGAGGGCAAGAGACCCAGTACTTC. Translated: CASSVLAGGQETQYF.

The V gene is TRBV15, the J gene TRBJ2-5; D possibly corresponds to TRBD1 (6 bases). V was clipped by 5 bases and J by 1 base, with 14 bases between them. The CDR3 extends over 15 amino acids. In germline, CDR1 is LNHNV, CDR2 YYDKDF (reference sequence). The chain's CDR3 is CATSGSGQSQETQYF. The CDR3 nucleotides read TGTGCCACCAGCGGATCCGGACAGTCCCAAGAGACCCAGTACTTC.

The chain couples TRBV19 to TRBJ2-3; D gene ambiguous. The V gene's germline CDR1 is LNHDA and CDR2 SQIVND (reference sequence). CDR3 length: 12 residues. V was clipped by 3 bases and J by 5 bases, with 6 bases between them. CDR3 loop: CASSIARDTQYF. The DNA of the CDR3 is TGTGCCAGTAGTATCGCCCGAGATACGCAGTATTTT.

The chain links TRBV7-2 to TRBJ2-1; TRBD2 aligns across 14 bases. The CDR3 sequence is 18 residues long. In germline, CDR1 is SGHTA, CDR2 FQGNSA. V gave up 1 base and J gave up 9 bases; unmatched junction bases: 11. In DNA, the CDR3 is TGTGCCAGCAGCTTAGGACTAGCGGGAGGGTTTAAGGGCGGTGAGCAGTTCTTC. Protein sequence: CASSLGLAGGFKGGEQFF.

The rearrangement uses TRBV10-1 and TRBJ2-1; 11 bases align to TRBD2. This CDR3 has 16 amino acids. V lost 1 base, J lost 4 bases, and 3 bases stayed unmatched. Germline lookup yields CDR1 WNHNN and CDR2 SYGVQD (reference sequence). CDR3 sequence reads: CASSELRTSGYNEQFF. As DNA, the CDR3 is TGCGCCAGCAGTGAGTTAAGGACTAGCGGGTACAATGAGCAGTTCTTC.

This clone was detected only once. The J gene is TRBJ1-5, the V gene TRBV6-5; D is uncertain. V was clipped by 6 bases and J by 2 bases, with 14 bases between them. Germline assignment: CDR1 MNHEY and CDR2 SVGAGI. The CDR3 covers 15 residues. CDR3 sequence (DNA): TGTGCCAGCAGGGCCCGGGGAGCCGGCAATCAGCCCCAGCATTTT. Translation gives CASRARGAGNQPQHF.

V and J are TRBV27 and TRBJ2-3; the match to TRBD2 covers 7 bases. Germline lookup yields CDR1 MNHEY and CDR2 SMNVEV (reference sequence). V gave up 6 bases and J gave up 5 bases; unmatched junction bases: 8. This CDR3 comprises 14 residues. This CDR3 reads CASRLLAVVDTQYF. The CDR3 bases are TGTGCCAGCAGACTGCTAGCGGTGGTAGATACGCAGTATTTT.